One sample yielded the 8 T cell receptor beta chains listed below, sequenced in a study of blood T cell repertoires in COVID-19. Data came from immunoSEQ multiplex PCR; TCRdb stores just in-frame clones and leaves some out. Found here are 100,000 to 150,000 clones, about 70% of them singletons; the top ten hold 6%. The sequenced material came from peripheral blood. These receptors all come from a man aged 80 or over with COVID-19, enrolled during active disease.

This chain uses TRBV6-2 or TRBV6-3 with TRBJ1-5; D unclear. Germline V gives CDR1 MNHEY, CDR2 SVGEGT. The CDR3 extends over 12 amino acids. Trimming took off 1 base at V and 9 bases at J, with 7 bases between the two ends. This CDR3 is CASSYFHGPQHF. DNA for the CDR3: TGTGCCAGCAGTTACTTCCACGGGCCCCAGCATTTT.

V usage is TRBV28 and J usage is TRBJ2-3; 14 bases align to TRBD2. Germline-derived CDR1 and CDR2 are MDHEN and SYDVKM. This CDR3 spans 16 amino acids. Losses at the gene ends were 5 bases for V and 4 bases for J; bases not matched to a gene: 5. As DNA, the CDR3 is TGTGCCAGCAGTAGGACTAGCGGGAGGTTCGCAGATACGCAGTATTTT. This sequence encodes CASSRTSGRFADTQYF.

The V and J genes are TRBV3-1 (or the pseudogene TRBV3-2) and TRBJ2-7; the match to TRBD2 covers 7 bases. Per germline, CDR1 LGHDT and CDR2 YNNKEL (reference sequence). V lost 1 base and J lost 4; bases outside the gene matches: 10. The CDR3 spans 16 residues. The CDR3 nucleotides read TGTGCCAGCAGCCAAGTCGGCGGGGGTTATCTGTACGAGCAGTACTTC. Translated, it gives CASSQVGGGYLYEQYF.

V is TRBV6-1 and J is TRBJ2-7, with 10 bases lining up with TRBD2. This CDR3 is 18 amino acids long. V shed 0 bases and J 4 bases; nucleotides not matched to a gene: 12. Germline CDR1 MNHNS, CDR2 SASEGT. CDR3 sequence reads: CASSEALKVPGLAYEQYF. The CDR3 coding sequence is TGTGCCAGCAGTGAAGCGCTAAAGGTCCCGGGACTAGCGTACGAGCAGTACTTC.

This clone was found once. CDR3 bases: TGTGCCATAGGACAGGGGGACTATGGCTACACCTTC. Translation gives CAIGQGDYGYTF. The chain recombines TRBV5-4 with TRBJ1-2, with 10 bases fitting TRBD1. CDR1 is SGHNT and CDR2 is YYREEE in the germline V gene (reference sequence). Germline trimming cut 9 bases from V and 3 bases from J; bases unmatched to any gene: 2. CDR3 size: 12 residues.

This chain uses TRBV27 with TRBJ2-1, with 9 bases lining up with TRBD2. CDR3 length equals 15 residues. CDR1 and CDR2 (germline): MNHEY, SMNVEV (reference sequence). V shed 2 bases, J shed 3 bases, and the junction held 2 bases outside the gene matches. The CDR3 sequence is CASSLGLARYNEQFF. The DNA of the CDR3 is TGTGCCAGCAGTTTAGGACTAGCGCGCTACAATGAGCAGTTCTTC.

CDR3 sequence reads: CASSSKSGRDNEQFF. As DNA, the CDR3 is TGTGCCAGCAGCTCCAAAAGCGGGAGGGACAATGAGCAGTTCTTC. The chain employs TRBV7-3 and TRBJ2-1; 10 bases match TRBD2. Germline V lookup: CDR1 SGHTA, CDR2 FQGTGA. Trimming removed 4 bases from V and 5 bases from J; junction bases left unmatched: 5. This CDR3 comprises 15 residues.

The chain combines TRBV11-2 with TRBJ1-6; D unresolved. V was clipped by 5 bases and J by 8 bases, with 25 bases between them. The CDR3 has 18 residues. The germline gives CDR1 SGHAT, CDR2 FQNNGV. CDR3 bases: TGTGCCAGCAGCCACCCTGCCGGTATAGGCGGTGCCTATTCACCCCTCCACTTT. It translates to CASSHPAGIGGAYSPLHF.